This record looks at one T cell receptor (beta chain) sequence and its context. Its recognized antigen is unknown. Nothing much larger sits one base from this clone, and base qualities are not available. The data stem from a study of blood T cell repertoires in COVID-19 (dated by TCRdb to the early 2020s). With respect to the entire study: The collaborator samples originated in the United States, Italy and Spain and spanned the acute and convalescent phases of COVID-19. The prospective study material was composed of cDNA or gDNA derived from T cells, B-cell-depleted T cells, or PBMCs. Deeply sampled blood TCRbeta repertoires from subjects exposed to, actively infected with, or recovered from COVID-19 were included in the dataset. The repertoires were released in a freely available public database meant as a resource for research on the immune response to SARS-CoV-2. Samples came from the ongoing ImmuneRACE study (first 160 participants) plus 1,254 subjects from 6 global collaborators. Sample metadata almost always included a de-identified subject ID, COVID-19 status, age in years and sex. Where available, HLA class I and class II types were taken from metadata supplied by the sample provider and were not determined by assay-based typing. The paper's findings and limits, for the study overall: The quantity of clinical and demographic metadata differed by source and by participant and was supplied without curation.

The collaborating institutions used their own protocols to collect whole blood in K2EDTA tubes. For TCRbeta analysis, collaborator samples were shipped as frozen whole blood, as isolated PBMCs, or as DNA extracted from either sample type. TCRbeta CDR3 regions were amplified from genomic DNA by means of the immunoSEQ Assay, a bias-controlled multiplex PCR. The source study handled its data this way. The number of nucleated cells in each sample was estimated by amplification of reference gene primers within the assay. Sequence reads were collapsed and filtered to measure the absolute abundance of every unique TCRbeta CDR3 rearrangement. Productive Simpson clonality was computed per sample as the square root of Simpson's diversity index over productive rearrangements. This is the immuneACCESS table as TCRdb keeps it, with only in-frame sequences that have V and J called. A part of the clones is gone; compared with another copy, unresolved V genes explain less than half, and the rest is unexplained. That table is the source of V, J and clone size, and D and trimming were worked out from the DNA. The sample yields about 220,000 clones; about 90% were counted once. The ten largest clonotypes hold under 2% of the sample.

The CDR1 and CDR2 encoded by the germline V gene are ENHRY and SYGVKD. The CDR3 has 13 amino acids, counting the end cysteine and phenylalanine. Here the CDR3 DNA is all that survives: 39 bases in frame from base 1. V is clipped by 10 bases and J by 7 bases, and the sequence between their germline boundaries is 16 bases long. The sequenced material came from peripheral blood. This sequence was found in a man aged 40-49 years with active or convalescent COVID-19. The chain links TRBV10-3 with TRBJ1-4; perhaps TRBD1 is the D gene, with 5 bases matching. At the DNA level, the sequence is TGTGCCACCCGGGGGGTCTTGGGTGAAAAACTGTTTTTT. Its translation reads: CATRGVLGEKLFF.